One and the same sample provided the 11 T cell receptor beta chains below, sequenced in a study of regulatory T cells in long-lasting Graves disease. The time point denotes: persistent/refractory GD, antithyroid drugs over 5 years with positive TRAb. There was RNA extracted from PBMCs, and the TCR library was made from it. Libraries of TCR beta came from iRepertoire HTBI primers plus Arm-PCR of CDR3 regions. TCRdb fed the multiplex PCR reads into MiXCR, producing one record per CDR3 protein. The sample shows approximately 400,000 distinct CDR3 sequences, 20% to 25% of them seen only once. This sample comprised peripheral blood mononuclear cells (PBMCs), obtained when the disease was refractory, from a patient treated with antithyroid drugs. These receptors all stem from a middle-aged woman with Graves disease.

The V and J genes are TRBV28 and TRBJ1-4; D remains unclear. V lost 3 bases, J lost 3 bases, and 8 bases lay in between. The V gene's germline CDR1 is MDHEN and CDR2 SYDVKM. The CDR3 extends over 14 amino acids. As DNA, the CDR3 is TGTGCCAGCAGTTTCGTCAGTCCTAATGAAAAACTGTTTTTT. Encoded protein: CASSFVSPNEKLFF.

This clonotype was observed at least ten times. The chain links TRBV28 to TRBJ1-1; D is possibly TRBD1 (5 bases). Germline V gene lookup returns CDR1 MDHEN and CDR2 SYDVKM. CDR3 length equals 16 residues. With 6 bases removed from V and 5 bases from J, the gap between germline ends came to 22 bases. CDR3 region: CASSDGAAGRETEAFF. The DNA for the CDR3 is TGTGCCAGCAGCGATGGGGCAGCTGGAAGGGAAACTGAAGCTTTCTTT.

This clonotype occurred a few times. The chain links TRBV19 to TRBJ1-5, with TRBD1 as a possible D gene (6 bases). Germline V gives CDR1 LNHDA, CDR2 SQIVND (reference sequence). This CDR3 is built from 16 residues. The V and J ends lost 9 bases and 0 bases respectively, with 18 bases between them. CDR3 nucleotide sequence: TGTGCCAGCACTCCCGGGGGGCAACATAGCAATCAGCCCCAGCATTTT. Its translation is CASTPGGQHSNQPQHF.

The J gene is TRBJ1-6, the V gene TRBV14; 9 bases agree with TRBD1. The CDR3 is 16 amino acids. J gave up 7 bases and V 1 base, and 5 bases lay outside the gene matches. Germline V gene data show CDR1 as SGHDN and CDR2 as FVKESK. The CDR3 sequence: CASSQAYRGHNSPLHF. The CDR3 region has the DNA TGTGCCAGCAGCCAAGCATACAGGGGGCACAATTCACCCCTCCACTTT.

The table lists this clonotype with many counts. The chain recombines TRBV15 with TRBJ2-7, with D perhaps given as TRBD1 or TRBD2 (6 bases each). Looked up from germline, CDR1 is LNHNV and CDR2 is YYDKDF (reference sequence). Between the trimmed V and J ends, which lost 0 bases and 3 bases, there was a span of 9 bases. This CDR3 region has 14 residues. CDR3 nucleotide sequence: TGTGCCACCAGCAGAGAACAGGGAGGCTACGAGCAGTACTTC. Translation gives CATSREQGGYEQYF. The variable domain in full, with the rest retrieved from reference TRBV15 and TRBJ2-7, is DAMVIQNPRYQVTQFGKPVTLSCSQTLNHNVMYWYQQKSSQAPKLLFHYYDKDFNNEADTPDNFQSRRPNTSFCFLDIRSPGLGDTAMYLCATSREQGGYEQYFGPGTRLTVT.

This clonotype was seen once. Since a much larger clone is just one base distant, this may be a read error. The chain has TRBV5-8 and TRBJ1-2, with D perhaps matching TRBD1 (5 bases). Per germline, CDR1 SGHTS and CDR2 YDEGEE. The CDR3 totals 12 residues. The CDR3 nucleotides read TGTGCCAGCAGCTTCCCAGGGAGTGGCCACACCTTC. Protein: CASSFPGSGHTF.

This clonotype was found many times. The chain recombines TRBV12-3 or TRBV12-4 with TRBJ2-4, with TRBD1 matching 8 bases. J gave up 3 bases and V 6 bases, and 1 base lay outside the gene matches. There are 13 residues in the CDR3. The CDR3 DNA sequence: TGTGCCAGCAGCGACAGGGGCAAAAACATTCAGTACTTC. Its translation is CASSDRGKNIQYF.

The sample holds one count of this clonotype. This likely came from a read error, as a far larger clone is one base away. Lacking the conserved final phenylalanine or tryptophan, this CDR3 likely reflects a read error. This CDR3 reads CASSTGGTQYL. The CDR3 region has the DNA TGTGCCAGCAGCACCGGGGGGACCCAGTACCTC. The V and J genes are TRBV6-2 or TRBV6-3 and TRBJ2-5, with TRBD2 as a possible D gene (6 bases). CDR3 size: 11 residues. Germline V CDR1 and CDR2: MNHEY, SVGEGT. V was cut by 6 bases and J by 7 bases, with 9 bases left in between.

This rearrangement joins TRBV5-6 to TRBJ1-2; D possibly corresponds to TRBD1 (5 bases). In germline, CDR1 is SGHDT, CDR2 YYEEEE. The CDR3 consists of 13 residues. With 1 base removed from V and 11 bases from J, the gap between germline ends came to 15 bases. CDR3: CASSLNRTPLYTF. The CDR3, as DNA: TGTGCCAGCAGCTTGAATAGGACACCTTTATACACCTTC.

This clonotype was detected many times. CDR3 bases: TGTGCCAGCAGAAGACCGATGAGCTCCTACGAGCAGTACTTC. Translation gives CASRRPMSSYEQYF. V usage is TRBV28 and J usage is TRBJ2-7; D call uncertain. Germline-derived CDR1 and CDR2 are MDHEN and SYDVKM. The CDR3 sequence is 14 residues long. V was shortened by 6 bases and J by 0 bases, with 12 bases between the two germline ends.

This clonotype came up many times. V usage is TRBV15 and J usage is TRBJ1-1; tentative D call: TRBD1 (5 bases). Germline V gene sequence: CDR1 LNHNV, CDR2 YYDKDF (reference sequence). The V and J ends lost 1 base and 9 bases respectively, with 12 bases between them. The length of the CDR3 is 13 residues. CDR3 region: CATSRVQTAQAFF. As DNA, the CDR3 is TGTGCCACCAGCAGAGTTCAGACAGCTCAAGCTTTCTTT. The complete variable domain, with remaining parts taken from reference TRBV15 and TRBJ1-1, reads DAMVIQNPRYQVTQFGKPVTLSCSQTLNHNVMYWYQQKSSQAPKLLFHYYDKDFNNEADTPDNFQSRRPNTSFCFLDIRSPGLGDTAMYLCATSRVQTAQAFFGQGTRLTVV.